The 28 T cell receptor beta chains below come from one sample, sequenced in a study of neurological immune-mediated disorders. TCRdb passed the 5' RACE reads through MiXCR, listing each CDR3 protein once. The table shows roughly 31,000 distinct CDR3 sequences, with approximately 4.2% occurring only once. Material for sequencing was PBMCs. These TCRs come from a man younger than 30 in good health.

In its sample, this clonotype was seen many times. V is TRBV7-2 and J is TRBJ1-1; the match to TRBD1 covers 9 bases. Germline values: CDR1 SGHTA, CDR2 FQGNSA. The CDR3 sequence is 15 residues long. V was pared by 6 bases and J by 4 bases, with 9 bases of the junction left unmatched. DNA for the CDR3: TGTGCCAGCAGAACCGCACAGGGGGCGGGCACTGAAGCTTTCTTT. Its translation is CASRTAQGAGTEAFF.

The chain recombines TRBV12-3 or TRBV12-4 with TRBJ2-7; D might be TRBD2 (5 bases). The V gene lost 6 bases and the J gene lost 1 base, with 7 bases spanning the gap. This CDR3 comprises 12 residues. CDR3 in DNA: TGTGCCAGCAGCCCGGGGTCCTACGAGCAGTACTTC. Translating it yields CASSPGSYEQYF.

This clonotype was seen repeatedly, ten times or more. The chain links TRBV5-1 to TRBJ1-1; no reliable D call. This CDR3 region has 15 residues. The germline gives CDR1 SGHRS, CDR2 YFSETQ. Trimming shortened V by 6 bases and J by 1 base, and 16 bases separated the two germline ends. The CDR3 nucleotides read TGCGCCAGCACCCCGACCCCGGCACGGAACACTGAAGCTTTCTTT. It codes for CASTPTPARNTEAFF.

This clonotype was observed at least ten times. V gene TRBV5-1 combines with J gene TRBJ1-2; D is ambiguous. CDR1 is SGHRS, CDR2 YFSETQ, per germline. Between the trimmed V and J ends, which lost 0 bases and 6 bases, there was a span of 12 bases. This CDR3 has 14 residues. The CDR3 bases are TGCGCCAGCAGCTTGGATCCGGGAATCCATGGCTACACCTTC. It yields the protein CASSLDPGIHGYTF.

This clonotype was counted many times. This chain joins TRBV11-1 and TRBJ2-3, with D perhaps matching TRBD1 or TRBD2 (6 bases each). The length of the CDR3 is 16 residues. Germline CDR1 and CDR2: SGHAT and FQDESV (reference sequence). The ends were cut back, 6 bases at V and 6 bases at J, with 22 bases in the middle. CDR3 sequence (DNA): TGTGCCAGCAGGGGATGGTTGGGCCGGGGGCCGGATACGCAGTATTTT. Its translation is CASRGWLGRGPDTQYF.

In this sample, this clonotype turned up many times. The chain employs TRBV24-1 and TRBJ2-7; D is unclear. Germline lookup yields CDR1 KGHDR and CDR2 SFDVKD. The CDR3 length is 17 residues. V lost 1 base, J lost 2 bases, and 17 bases lay in between. Here the CDR3 DNA reads TGTGCCACCAGTGATTTACAGAACTCACTATCAACCTACGAGCAGTACTTC. It codes for CATSDLQNSLSTYEQYF.

The gene calls are TRBV5-1 and TRBJ2-7; D remains ambiguous. There are 12 residues in the CDR3. Trimming removed 0 bases at V and 6 bases at J, with 7 bases between. Germline values: CDR1 SGHRS, CDR2 YFSETQ. CDR3 coding DNA: TGCGCCAGCAGCTTGGGAGCTCGCGAGCAGTACTTC. Its translation: CASSLGAREQYF.

This clonotype was seen repeatedly, ten times or more. The chain joins TRBV12-3 or TRBV12-4 to TRBJ2-7, with D hard to call. This CDR3 is 11 amino acids long. V gave up 2 bases and J gave up 6 bases, with 5 bases separating them. The CDR3 nucleotides read TGTGCCAGCAGTTTATCGCTCGAGCAGTACTTC. As protein: CASSLSLEQYF.

This clonotype was detected many times. The chain has TRBV19 and TRBJ1-2; 8 bases map to TRBD1. This CDR3 region has 11 residues. The germline V gene encodes CDR1 LNHDA and CDR2 SQIVND (reference sequence). The junction had 3 bases not matched to a gene; V was cut back by 10 bases and J by 5 bases. As DNA, the CDR3 is TGTGCCACCTGGACAGGGTATGGCTACACCTTC. The encoded protein is CATWTGYGYTF.

This clonotype was seen ten or more times. V is TRBV5-1 and J is TRBJ1-2; TRBD1 aligns across 7 bases. Losses at the gene ends were 1 base for V and 0 bases for J; bases not matched to a gene: 3. This CDR3 is built from 15 residues. The germline V gene encodes CDR1 SGHRS and CDR2 YFSETQ. The CDR3 loop reads CASSLNRGSNYGYTF. The CDR3 coding sequence is TGCGCCAGCAGCTTGAACAGGGGATCTAACTATGGCTACACCTTC.

The chain is built from TRBV18 and TRBJ1-4, with no clear D. The CDR3 is made up of 16 amino acids. Germline V gene lookup returns CDR1 KGHSH and CDR2 LQKENI. The V gene lost 3 bases and the J gene lost 2 bases, with 13 bases spanning the gap. CDR3 protein: CASSPVQEVTNEKLFF. DNA for the CDR3: TGTGCCAGCTCACCTGTTCAGGAGGTTACTAATGAAAAACTGTTTTTT.

This clonotype was recorded at least ten times. The genes are TRBV20-1 and TRBJ1-1; 8 bases are shared with TRBD1. This CDR3 has 14 amino acids. The junction had 10 bases not matched to a gene; V was cut back by 3 bases and J by 7 bases. Germline CDR1 reads DFQATT; CDR2 reads SNEGSKA (reference sequence). CDR3 residues: CSASAAGGAYEAFF. The CDR3 DNA reads TGCAGTGCTAGTGCGGCAGGGGGCGCGTATGAAGCTTTCTTT.

At least ten counts were recorded for this clonotype. J is TRBJ1-1 and V is TRBV7-2; D remains ambiguous. The CDR3 runs 12 residues. Germline lookup yields CDR1 SGHTA and CDR2 FQGNSA. Trimming took off 3 bases at V and 4 bases at J, with 6 bases between the two ends. In DNA form, the CDR3 reads TGTGCCAGCAGCTTGGGGTTCACTGAAGCTTTCTTT. Protein sequence: CASSLGFTEAFF.

This clonotype was picked up many times. The V call is TRBV7-2, the J call TRBJ1-5; D is ambiguous. CDR1 is SGHTA and CDR2 is FQGNSA in the germline V gene. The CDR3 covers 13 residues. V gave up 4 bases and J gave up 7 bases, with 11 bases separating them. As DNA, the CDR3 is TGTGCCAGCAGCTCCGACTCGGGACAGCCCCAGCATTTT. Encoded protein: CASSSDSGQPQHF.

This clonotype appeared many times. The V gene is TRBV20-1, the J gene TRBJ2-7; 7 positions match TRBD1. The V and J ends lost 3 bases and 8 bases, in that order; junction bases with no gene match: 7. The CDR3 consists of 12 residues. Per the germline V gene, CDR1 is DFQATT and CDR2 is SNEGSKA (reference sequence). The CDR3 reads CSARAGGWQQYF. DNA for the CDR3: TGCAGTGCTAGGGCAGGGGGTTGGCAGCAGTACTTC.

This clonotype was recorded many times. The chain links TRBV10-3 to TRBJ2-3; D might be TRBD1 or TRBD2, each matching 5 bases. The CDR3 runs 15 residues. Looked up from germline, CDR1 is ENHRY and CDR2 is SYGVKD. Trimming cost V 3 bases and J 0 bases, with 10 bases left between them. The CDR3 region has the DNA TGTGCCATCAGTGACTCCGGGGCTAGCACAGATACGCAGTATTTT. Amino acid sequence: CAISDSGASTDTQYF.

This clonotype was seen ten or more times. The CDR3 region is CASSLISGGNEQFF. CDR3 in DNA: TGCGCCAGCAGCTTGATTTCAGGGGGCAATGAGCAGTTCTTC. The J gene is TRBJ2-1, the V gene TRBV5-1; 7 bases are a match to TRBD1. J was trimmed by 6 bases and V by 1 base; bases with no gene match: 4. Germline V gene lookup returns CDR1 SGHRS and CDR2 YFSETQ. The CDR3 contains 14 residues.

This clonotype occurred many times. The CDR3 region has the DNA TGCAGTGCTAGAGGTCTAGCGGGGGGCCCCGTTTCAGAGACCCAGTACTTC. This sequence encodes CSARGLAGGPVSETQYF. This chain links TRBV20-1 with TRBJ2-5, with TRBD2 matching 11 bases. Trimming at V came to 1 base and at J to 4 bases, leaving 11 bases not matched to a gene. The length of the CDR3 is 17 residues. Germline CDR1 and CDR2: DFQATT and SNEGSKA (reference sequence).

This clonotype was seen at least ten times. In DNA form, the CDR3 reads TGTGCCAGCAGTTATTCCCCGCGGACGGAAGCTTTCTTT. Its protein product is CASSYSPRTEAFF. This chain joins TRBV6-5 and TRBJ1-1, with D uncertain. The length of the CDR3 is 13 residues. Germline V gene data show CDR1 as MNHEY and CDR2 as SVGAGI. V lost 3 bases, J lost 8 bases, and 13 bases lay in between.

In this sample, this clonotype turned up many times. This chain joins TRBV27 and TRBJ1-2; the D gene is possibly TRBD1 (5 bases). V was cut by 4 bases and J by 2 bases, with 17 bases left in between. CDR1 and CDR2 (germline): MNHEY, SMNVEV (reference sequence). The CDR3 is made up of 16 amino acids. This CDR3 reads CASSSIGDRTNYGYTF. The CDR3 nucleotides read TGTGCCAGCAGTTCTATAGGGGACCGCACCAACTATGGCTACACCTTC.

This clonotype was counted many times. In nucleotides, the CDR3 is TGTGCCAGCAGAGAAGGAAATACAGATACGCAGTATTTT. Translation gives CASREGNTDTQYF. The chain employs TRBV14 and TRBJ2-3; D is ambiguous. The CDR3 is made up of 13 amino acids. With 6 bases removed from V and 3 bases from J, the gap between germline ends came to 10 bases. Germline V CDR1 and CDR2: SGHDN, FVKESK.

This clonotype showed up many times. This chain joins TRBV20-1 and TRBJ2-7; D possibly corresponds to TRBD1 (5 bases). This CDR3 is 12 amino acids long. Trimming stripped 3 bases from V and 5 bases from J, with 11 bases between. Germline CDR1 is DFQATT and CDR2 is SNEGSKA (reference sequence). This CDR3 reads CSASSGFNEQYF. DNA for the CDR3: TGCAGTGCTAGCTCAGGGTTCAACGAGCAGTACTTC.

The table lists this clonotype with many counts. This chain joins TRBV20-1 and TRBJ1-5; 9 bases map to TRBD1. There are 14 residues in the CDR3. J lost 7 bases, V lost 3 bases, and 7 bases had no gene match. The V gene's germline CDR1 is DFQATT and CDR2 SNEGSKA (reference sequence). The CDR3 sequence is CSASAGTGNQPQHF. The CDR3 bases are TGCAGTGCTAGCGCCGGGACAGGGAACCAGCCCCAGCATTTT.

This clonotype came up many times. The chain uses TRBV19 and TRBJ1-1; D might be TRBD1 (5 bases). V shed 10 bases and J shed 5 bases, with 14 bases lying between them. The CDR3 has 12 amino acids. Germline CDR1 reads LNHDA; CDR2 reads SQIVND (reference sequence). The CDR3 is CATTAGGTEAFF. The CDR3 DNA follows: TGTGCCACCACTGCTGGGGGGACTGAAGCTTTCTTT. The variable domain in full, completed from reference TRBV19 and TRBJ1-1, reads DGGITQSPKYLFRKEGQNVTLSCEQNLNHDAMYWYRQDPGQGLRLIYYSQIVNDFQKGDIAEGYSVSREKKESFPLTVTSAQKNPTAFYLCATTAGGTEAFFGQGTRLTVV.

This clonotype was recorded a few times. The V and J genes are TRBV30 and TRBJ1-5; unclear D gene. This CDR3 contains 14 residues. Trimming cost V 2 bases and J 0 bases, with 8 bases left between them. The germline gives CDR1 GTSNPN, CDR2 SVGIG (reference sequence). The CDR3 DNA sequence: TGTGCCTGGAGTCGGCAGCATAGCAATCAGCCCCAGCATTTT. Amino acid sequence: CAWSRQHSNQPQHF. The whole variable domain, remainder taken from reference TRBV30 and TRBJ1-5, is SQTIHQWPATLVQPVGSPLSLECTVEGTSNPNLYWYRQAAGRGLQLLFYSVGIGQISSEVPQNLSASRPQDRQFILSSKKLLLSDSGFYLCAWSRQHSNQPQHFGDGTRLSIL.

This clonotype has just a few counts. The chain couples TRBV19 to TRBJ2-7, with D possibly being TRBD2 (6 bases). Trimming shortened V by 3 bases and J by 6 bases, and 9 bases separated the two germline ends. There are 12 residues in the CDR3. CDR1 and CDR2 (germline): LNHDA, SQIVND (reference sequence). CDR3 residues: CASSIGGLEQYF. For the CDR3, the DNA is TGTGCCAGTAGTATCGGAGGGCTCGAGCAGTACTTC.

At least ten counts were recorded for this clonotype. One end of the junction is discordant with germline, which a read error may explain. This chain uses TRBV7-7 with TRBJ2-1, with D hard to call. There are 14 residues in the CDR3. The germline gives CDR1 SSHAT, CDR2 FNYEAQ (reference sequence). The CDR3: CASSLGFGLSEQFF. CDR3 bases: TGTGCTAGCAGCTTGGGTTTTGGTTTAAGTGAGCAGTTCTTC.

Many counts were recorded for this clonotype. The chain recombines TRBV30 with TRBJ1-5; no clear D. The CDR3 totals 16 residues. From germline, CDR1 is GTSNPN and CDR2 SVGIG (reference sequence). V was trimmed by 3 bases and J by 2 bases, leaving 17 bases between them. The chain's CDR3 is CAWSVTGKSGNQPQHF. CDR3 nucleotide sequence: TGTGCCTGGAGCGTCACCGGGAAGTCTGGCAATCAGCCCCAGCATTTT.